The rows below give T cell receptor beta chains drawn from one sample of a study of blood T cell repertoires in COVID-19. This table comes from immunoSEQ multiplex PCR, and its TCRdb copy is limited to in-frame clones, with some not included. Found here are under 300,000 clones, about 93% of them singletons; the top ten hold over 1.5%. The specimen was PBMCs or T cells enriched from blood (not recorded which). The receptors originated from a woman under 30 who had recovered from COVID-19. The conserved cysteine and the conserved F or W are not part of the CDR3 here. The order of the fields is D gene, V gene, CDR3 length, CDR3 protein. A D gene is named only where the DNA matches it firmly.

TRBD2 | TRBV7-8 | 17 | ASSLLRFARGYDTDTQY
- | TRBV10-3 | 12 | AISGPGDNYGYT
- | TRBV11-3 | 12 | ASSLDRGNTEAF
TRBD1 | TRBV5-1 | 12 | ASSFPDRGYGYT
TRBD2 | TRBV28 | 14 | ASSLWSGGARETQY
TRBD1 | TRBV7-9 | 13 | ASSLRTGQDEKLF
- | TRBV5-4 | 13 | ASSLVQGGNYGYT
TRBD2 | TRBV28 | 15 | ASSLTPWREDTDTQY
- | TRBV7-6 | 14 | ASSLVAGGGEQPQH
- | TRBV29-1 | 12 | SVSGVTGGEKLF
- | TRBV28 | 11 | ASTENGLYEQY
TRBD1 | TRBV27 | 12 | ASSFGQGNSPLH
- | TRBV3-1/TRBV3-2 | 11 | ASSLSEGAEAF
TRBD2 | TRBV6-2/TRBV6-3 | 13 | ASSPGLAWKETQY
TRBD1 | TRBV15 | 14 | ATSRGKQGANTEAF
TRBD1 | TRBV28 | 13 | ASSLIAGGGNTIY
TRBD1 | TRBV29-1 | 13 | SVEPTGLWNYGYT
- | TRBV23-1 | 12 | ASRTVRSNQPQH
TRBD1 | TRBV10-3 | 13 | AISEGTGGSDTQY
TRBD2 | TRBV5-1 | 12 | ASSSSSGRDTQY
- | TRBV5-1 | 12 | ASSLGDKGNEQF
TRBD2 | TRBV5-4 | 15 | ASSFSSGRAGTGELF
TRBD1 | TRBV7-8 | 13 | ASSLGQGFTDTQY
- | TRBV18 | 10 | ASSEANEKLF
- | TRBV27 | 12 | ASSSRNSNQPQH
- | TRBV4-1 | 11 | ASSQDAAQPQH
- | TRBV20-1 | 9 | SASSLSGYT
- | TRBV5-6 | 13 | ASSLQVGGNQPQH
TRBD2 | TRBV7-9 | 15 | ASSPALGGGSSNEQF
- | TRBV3-1/TRBV3-2 | 14 | ASSLQGTSSGNTIY
- | TRBV10-3 | 13 | AISDRGLPGYGYT
TRBD1 | TRBV5-1 | 11 | ASSSTGYNEQF
- | TRBV5-1 | 13 | ASSLQGRDNYGYT
TRBD1 | TRBV27 | 12 | ASSFTGGVYGYT
- | TRBV6-5 | 13 | ASRHTGTGANVLT
- | TRBV11-3 | 11 | ASSLNSVTEAF
TRBD1 | TRBV5-5 | 16 | ASSLMIGTGDLFYGYT
TRBD1 | TRBV7-8 | 14 | ASSEQPGQVKNTIY
- | TRBV29-1 | 13 | SVEAPPTDYNEQF
TRBD2 | TRBV27 | 15 | ASQGLAGYWNTGELF